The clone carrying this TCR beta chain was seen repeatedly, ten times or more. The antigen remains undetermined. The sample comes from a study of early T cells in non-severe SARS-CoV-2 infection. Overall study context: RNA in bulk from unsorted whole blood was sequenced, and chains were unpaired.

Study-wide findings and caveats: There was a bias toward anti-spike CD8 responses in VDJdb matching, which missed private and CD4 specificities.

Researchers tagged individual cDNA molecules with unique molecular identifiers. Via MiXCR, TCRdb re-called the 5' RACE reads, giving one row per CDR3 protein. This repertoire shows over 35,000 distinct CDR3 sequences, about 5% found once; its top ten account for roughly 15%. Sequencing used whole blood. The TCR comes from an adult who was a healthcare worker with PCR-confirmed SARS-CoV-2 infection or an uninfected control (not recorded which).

The chain's CDR3 is CASSYGPLGDNEQFF. CDR3 nucleotides: TGTGCCAGCAGTTACGGTCCCCTCGGGGACAATGAGCAGTTCTTC. This chain joins TRBV6-2 or TRBV6-3 and TRBJ2-1; a possible D gene is TRBD2 (5 bases). CDR3 size: 15 residues. V was clipped by 2 bases and J by 5 bases, with 13 bases between them. Germline-derived CDR1 and CDR2 are MNHEY and SVGEGT.